These 7 T cell receptor beta chains were sequenced from one sample in a study of blood T cell repertoires in COVID-19. Method: immunoSEQ multiplex PCR; TCRdb's copy keeps in-frame clones and lacks some. The repertoire holds approximately 170,000 clones, with over 65% as singletons. The sample comprised peripheral blood. The source is a woman aged 80 or older with acute or convalescent COVID-19.

The chain has TRBV10-3 and TRBJ1-6; D perhaps matches TRBD1 (6 bases). The ends were cut back, 3 bases at V and 8 bases at J, with 14 bases in the middle. This CDR3 contains 15 residues. CDR1 and CDR2 from the germline V gene are ENHRY and SYGVKD. The DNA for the CDR3 is TGTGCCATCAGTGATCGAGGGGGAAGGGATTCACCCCTCCACTTT. Protein: CAISDRGGRDSPLHF.

In DNA form, the CDR3 reads TGTGCCAGCAACCTCGGACAGGTGGGACAGCCCCAGCATTTT. This encodes CASNLGQVGQPQHF. The chain joins TRBV28 to TRBJ1-5; 7 nucleotides agree with TRBD1. CDR3 size: 14 residues. Germline assignment: CDR1 MDHEN and CDR2 SYDVKM. V was pared by 7 bases and J by 7 bases, with 10 bases of the junction left unmatched.

The chain is built from TRBV2 and TRBJ2-3, with D maybe TRBD2 (5 bases). V shed 2 bases and J shed 4 bases, with 13 bases lying between them. CDR1 and CDR2 (germline): SNHLY, FYNNEI. The length of the CDR3 is 15 residues. CDR3 amino acids: CASSEKWESADTQYF. The DNA for the CDR3 is TGTGCCAGCAGTGAAAAGTGGGAGAGCGCAGATACGCAGTATTTT.

This chain uses TRBV4-2 with TRBJ2-7; 9 nucleotides align to TRBD2. CDR3 length equals 14 residues. CDR1 and CDR2 from the germline V gene are LGHNA and YNFKEQ. V shed 4 bases, J shed 0 bases, and the junction held 1 base outside the gene matches. The CDR3 sequence is CASSPLAGSYEQYF. In DNA form, the CDR3 reads TGTGCCAGCAGCCCACTAGCGGGCTCCTACGAGCAGTACTTC.

This clone was seen only once. The rearrangement links TRBV6-5 to TRBJ2-7; D gene uncertain. The CDR3 sequence is 15 residues long. Per germline, CDR1 MNHEY and CDR2 SVGAGI. V was cut by 2 bases and J by 2 bases, with 13 bases left in between. The CDR3 sequence: CASSYEPRSTYEQYF. The CDR3 DNA is TGTGCCAGCAGTTACGAGCCTAGAAGTACCTACGAGCAGTACTTC.

The gene calls are TRBV4-1 and TRBJ2-7, with TRBD2 matching over 9 bases. Looked up from germline, CDR1 is MGHRA and CDR2 is YSYEKL. V dropped 1 base and J dropped 6; count of bases not matched to a gene: 7. CDR3 size: 15 residues. CDR3 nucleotides: TGCGCCAGCAGCCAAGGGTTGGCGGGAGGGGGCGAGCAGTACTTC. This translates into CASSQGLAGGGEQYF.

V is TRBV5-1 and J is TRBJ1-1, with D possibly being TRBD1 (6 bases). In germline, CDR1 is SGHRS, CDR2 YFSETQ. Trimming removed 7 bases at V and 4 bases at J, with 14 bases between. There are 13 residues in the CDR3. CDR3 sequence reads: CASSGLGGTEAFF. The DNA for the CDR3 is TGCGCCAGCTCGGGGCTAGGGGGCACTGAAGCTTTCTTT.